This T cell receptor (beta chain) was observed in a study of cytomegalovirus exposure and HLA in healthy donors. Study-level background: In an early release, HLA-typed donors contributed tens of millions of unique TCR sequences.

The study, taken as a whole, reports: Productive rates of about 90% or about 30% were seen for most TCR beta V segments in an earlier analysis. The study had only CMV serostatus as immune exposure information.

The PCR made use of 60 Vbeta and 13 Jbeta primers. Produced via immunoSEQ multiplex PCR; TCRdb's table is partial and in-frame only. The sample yields more than 75,000 clones, roughly 77% seen once. CDR1 and CDR2 (germline): MNHEY, SMNVEV (reference sequence). There are 14 residues in the CDR3. Unmatched junction bases numbered 2, after V lost 2 bases and J lost 3 bases. This clone was seen ten or more times. The target antigen is unknown. The receptor was isolated from a woman in her 40s in good health and CMV-seropositive. The rearrangement joins TRBV27 to TRBJ1-1, with TRBD1 matching over 8 bases. The source material was PBMCs. The CDR3 DNA follows: TGTGCCAGCAGTTTACAGGGGGCCTACACTGAAGCTTTCTTT. Translation: CASSLQGAYTEAFF.